One sample yielded the 7 T cell receptor beta chains listed below, sequenced in a study of technical replicates of blood from a handful of donors. The table came from immunoSEQ multiplex PCR; TCRdb's copy has only in-frame clones and leaves some out. The table includes some 70,000 clones, 95% to 96% detected once. The sequencing input was T cells isolated from PBMCs. The receptors were sampled from a human donor in good health.

This chain's CDR3 is CAISEGQGFWGYTF. The DNA of the CDR3 is TGTGCCATCAGTGAGGGACAGGGGTTCTGGGGCTACACCTTC. This chain uses TRBV10-3 with TRBJ1-2; the match to TRBD1 covers 9 bases. With V trimmed by 2 bases and J by 8 bases, 6 bases remained unmatched. The CDR3 runs to 14 residues. CDR1 and CDR2 (germline): ENHRY, SYGVKD.

The V and J genes are TRBV4-2 and TRBJ1-2; 7 bases are shared with TRBD1. The CDR3 loop spans 15 amino acids. Per the germline V gene, CDR1 is LGHNA and CDR2 is YNFKEQ. Trimming at V came to 2 bases and at J to 4 bases, leaving 7 bases not matched to a gene. The DNA of the CDR3 is TGTGCCAGCAGCCAACCCAGGGGGTCAGGCTATGGCTACACCTTC. Translating it yields CASSQPRGSGYGYTF.

V gene TRBV28 combines with J gene TRBJ1-1, with D perhaps matching TRBD1 (5 bases). V was pared by 6 bases and J by 11 bases, with 13 bases between. The CDR3 has 11 residues. The V gene's germline CDR1 is MDHEN and CDR2 SYDVKM. This chain's CDR3 is CASSQNRRAFF. CDR3 nucleotides: TGTGCCAGCAGCCAAAACAGGCGTGCTTTCTTT.

V gene TRBV9 combines with J gene TRBJ2-2; 9 bases agree with TRBD1. The germline gives CDR1 SGDLS, CDR2 YYNGEE. The CDR3 is 17 residues long. V was pared by 0 bases and J by 6 bases, with 9 bases of the junction left unmatched. The CDR3 DNA follows: TGTGCCAGCAGCGTAGTCGACGTCAGACAGGGGGCCGGGGAGCTGTTTTTT. Translated: CASSVVDVRQGAGELFF.

J is TRBJ1-1 and V is TRBV4-1; the D is unclear. The germline V gene has CDR1 MGHRA and CDR2 YSYEKL. The V and J ends lost 3 bases and 8 bases respectively, with 7 bases between them. CDR3 size: 11 residues. The CDR3 loop is CASSHGDEAFF. In nucleotides, the CDR3 is TGCGCCAGCAGCCACGGAGACGAAGCTTTCTTT.

There are a few counts of this clone. The V call is TRBV5-4, the J call TRBJ1-1; D might be TRBD1 (6 bases). The CDR3 contains 13 residues. Germline CDR1 SGHNT, CDR2 YYREEE (reference sequence). Trimming shortened V by 4 bases and J by 1 base, and 8 bases separated the two germline ends. The CDR3 reads CASSPRGNTEAFF. The CDR3 DNA reads TGTGCCAGCAGCCCCAGGGGGAACACTGAAGCTTTCTTT.

The rearrangement links TRBV6-6 to TRBJ1-3; no definite D call. The CDR3 is 16 amino acids. The V end was cut by 6 bases, the J end by 4 bases, with 19 bases between. CDR1 is MNHNY and CDR2 is SVGAGI in the germline V gene (reference sequence). The CDR3 DNA is TGTGCCAGCAGCGAGCCCGGGTTGTACTCCGGAAACACCATATATTTT. Translation gives CASSEPGLYSGNTIYF.